These 20 T cell receptor beta chains were all obtained from the same sample, sequenced in a study of blood T cell repertoires in COVID-19. Generated by immunoSEQ multiplex PCR, the TCRdb table keeps only in-frame clones and is missing some. The table has some 140,000 clones, about 85% seen once. The sequenced material came from peripheral blood. Receptors were obtained from a woman between 70 and 85 years old with COVID-19, enrolled during active disease.

The chain joins TRBV7-9 to TRBJ1-1, with 12 bases aligning to TRBD1. V gave up 11 bases and J gave up 0 bases; unmatched junction bases: 7. The CDR3 totals 15 residues. The germline CDR1 and CDR2 sequences are SEHNR and FQNEAQ (reference sequence). CDR3 DNA: TGTGCCTCGGATGGGACAGGGGGCGTGAACACTGAAGCTTTCTTT. It is translated as CASDGTGGVNTEAFF.

The V and J genes are TRBV9 and TRBJ1-5, with 9 bases that match TRBD1. Trimming took 4 bases from V and 1 from J; bases not matched to a gene: 3. The CDR3 totals 15 residues. CDR1 and CDR2 from the germline V gene are SGDLS and YYNGEE. CDR3 coding DNA: TGTGCCAGCAGCCCCGGACAGGGGAGCAATCAGCCCCAGCATTTT. It codes for CASSPGQGSNQPQHF. Combining the CDR3 with reference TRBV9 and TRBJ1-5 gives the whole variable domain DSGVTQTPKHLITATGQRVTLRCSPRSGDLSVYWYQQSLDQGLQFLIQYYNGEERAKGNILERFSAQQFPDLHSELNLSSLELGDSALYFCASSPGQGSNQPQHFGDGTRLSIL.

The rearrangement links TRBV7-8 to TRBJ2-5; TRBD2 might be the D (6 bases). V shed 5 bases and J shed 5 bases, with 21 bases lying between them. CDR1 SGHVS and CDR2 FQNEAQ come from the germline V gene. The CDR3 loop spans 16 amino acids. In DNA, the CDR3 is TGTGCCAGCAGCCGAGATCGGGCGGTAGGAGGGGAGACCCAGTACTTC. Amino acid sequence: CASSRDRAVGGETQYF.

The V call is TRBV19, the J call TRBJ2-7, with D possibly being TRBD1 (5 bases). V dropped 8 bases and J dropped 0 bases, with 11 bases sitting between them. This CDR3 region has 13 residues. CDR1 is LNHDA, CDR2 SQIVND, per germline (reference sequence). Here the CDR3 DNA reads TGTGCCAGTCAGGGATTTGGCTCCTACGAGCAGTACTTC. Amino acids: CASQGFGSYEQYF.

The genes are TRBV5-8 and TRBJ1-1; 7 bases fit TRBD1. CDR1 is SGHTS and CDR2 is YDEGEE in the germline V gene. CDR3 length: 15 residues. V lost 4 bases, J lost 2 bases, and 8 bases stayed unmatched. The CDR3 is CASSADPGGNTEAFF. The CDR3 region has the DNA TGTGCCAGCAGCGCAGATCCAGGGGGTAACACTGAAGCTTTCTTT.

The gene calls are TRBV4-2 and TRBJ2-2; TRBD2 matches 12 bases. V was pared by 0 bases and J by 3 bases, with 5 bases of the junction left unmatched. CDR3 length: 18 residues. Germline lookup yields CDR1 LGHNA and CDR2 YNFKEQ. In DNA form, the CDR3 reads TGTGCCAGCAGCCAAGATAGGCGACTAGCGGGGGACACCGGGGAGCTGTTTTTT. It specifies CASSQDRRLAGDTGELFF.

The V gene is TRBV7-9, the J gene TRBJ2-2; TRBD2 agrees at 7 bases. CDR3 length equals 18 residues. J lost 1 base, V lost 3 bases, and 11 bases had no gene match. The V gene's germline CDR1 is SEHNR and CDR2 FQNEAQ (reference sequence). The CDR3 bases are TGTGCCAGCAGCTTGATTAAAGGACTAGAGAAGAACACCGGGGAGCTGTTTTTT. It encodes CASSLIKGLEKNTGELFF.

The chain links TRBV5-1 to TRBJ2-7; 8 bases match TRBD1. Germline V lookup: CDR1 SGHRS, CDR2 YFSETQ. V lost 3 bases and J lost 6; bases outside the gene matches: 11. This CDR3 region has 15 residues. The CDR3 reads CASSSETGVMFEQYF. Written as DNA, the CDR3 is TGCGCCAGCAGCTCCGAGACAGGGGTTATGTTCGAGCAGTACTTC.

The chain is built from TRBV6-6 and TRBJ1-2; a possible D gene is TRBD1 (5 bases). The CDR3 is 12 amino acids. Germline V CDR1 and CDR2: MNHNY, SVGAGI (reference sequence). Trimming left V 8 bases short and J 6 bases short, with 13 bases between. The CDR3 region is CASLWGENGYTF. CDR3 in DNA: TGTGCCAGCTTATGGGGGGAGAATGGCTACACCTTC.

The chain is built from TRBV28 and TRBJ1-4, with TRBD1 matching over 8 bases. V lost 5 bases to trimming and J lost 4 bases; unmatched junction nucleotides: 3. Germline-derived CDR1 and CDR2 are MDHEN and SYDVKM. The CDR3 is made up of 14 amino acids. The chain's CDR3 is CASSRTGLNEKLFF. In nucleotides, the CDR3 is TGTGCCAGCAGTAGGACAGGGCTTAATGAAAAACTGTTTTTT.

The rearrangement links TRBV28 to TRBJ1-4, with D maybe TRBD1 (6 bases). V dropped 6 bases and J dropped 4 bases, with 18 bases sitting between them. This CDR3 is built from 16 residues. Germline V lookup: CDR1 MDHEN, CDR2 SYDVKM. The CDR3 sequence is CASRATQGPVNEKLFF. For the CDR3, the DNA is TGTGCCAGCAGAGCTACCCAGGGGCCCGTTAATGAAAAACTGTTTTTT. Drawing the rest from reference TRBV28 and TRBJ1-4, the complete variable domain is DVKVTQSSRYLVKRTGEKVFLECVQDMDHENMFWYRQDPGLGLRLIYFSYDVKMKEKGDIPEGYSVSREKKERFSLILESASTNQTSMYLCASRATQGPVNEKLFFGSGTQLSVL.

The gene calls are TRBV7-2 and TRBJ1-5; no clear D. Germline V gene lookup returns CDR1 SGHTA and CDR2 FQGNSA. This CDR3 contains 13 residues. The germline V and J ends were trimmed by 4 bases and 4 bases, with 8 bases remaining between them. The CDR3 coding sequence is TGTGCCAGCAGCTCGAGTACGAATCAGCCCCAGCATTTT. Encoded protein: CASSSSTNQPQHF.

This clone was seen once. The chain combines TRBV5-6 with TRBJ2-2; TRBD1 aligns across 8 bases. V shed 7 bases and J 6 bases; nucleotides not matched to a gene: 11. Germline CDR1 reads SGHDT; CDR2 reads YYEEEE. The CDR3 length is 15 residues. CDR3 protein: CASLWAGGASGELFF. The CDR3, as DNA: TGTGCCAGCCTCTGGGCAGGGGGCGCCTCCGGGGAGCTGTTTTTT.

V and J are TRBV23-1 and TRBJ1-1, with a tentative D call TRBD1 (5 bases). TRBV23-1 is assigned to the ORF class and has an uncertain function. The CDR3 has 14 residues. Trimming cost V 0 bases and J 7 bases, with 12 bases left between them. The CDR3: CASSQSAGRDEAFF. The CDR3, as DNA: TGCGCCAGCAGTCAATCGGCAGGCAGGGATGAAGCTTTCTTT.

The chain has TRBV19 and TRBJ2-5, with D maybe TRBD1 (5 bases). This CDR3 comprises 12 residues. The germline gives CDR1 LNHDA, CDR2 SQIVND (reference sequence). V lost 2 bases and J lost 7, with 8 bases in between. The CDR3 nucleotides read TGTGCCAGTAGTATATCTGGGGCGACCCAGTACTTC. Its translation: CASSISGATQYF.

The chain carries TRBV6-5 and TRBJ2-7, with 7 positions matching TRBD1. Germline assignment: CDR1 MNHEY and CDR2 SVGAGI. The J segment lost 3 bases and the V segment lost 11 bases, leaving 4 bases of the junction unmatched. The CDR3 covers 11 residues. The CDR3 spells CAAQGDYEQYF. DNA for the CDR3: TGTGCCGCGCAGGGGGACTACGAGCAGTACTTC.

This rearrangement joins TRBV20-1 to TRBJ1-2; 7 bases line up with TRBD1. The CDR3 has 11 amino acids. Germline loops: CDR1 DFQATT, CDR2 SNEGSKA (reference sequence). CDR3 coding DNA: TGCGGCGCCGGGACAGCCTATGGCTACACCTTC. This encodes CGAGTAYGYTF.

The chain uses TRBV4-2 and TRBJ2-7, with D perhaps matching TRBD2 (7 bases). V lost 3 bases and J 5 bases, leaving 20 bases between the germline ends. The CDR3 sequence is 16 residues long. The germline CDR1 and CDR2 sequences are LGHNA and YNFKEQ. CDR3 protein: CASSHPEGGRGDEQYF. CDR3 DNA sequence: TGTGCCAGCAGCCACCCCGAGGGGGGGCGAGGGGACGAGCAGTACTTC.

This chain uses TRBV19 with TRBJ1-2; TRBD1 aligns across 9 bases. The CDR3 covers 13 residues. The germline CDR1 and CDR2 sequences are LNHDA and SQIVND (reference sequence). Trimming took 6 bases from V and 6 from J; bases not matched to a gene: 5. The CDR3 DNA reads as TGTGCCAGTAGGACGGGACAGGGTGATGGCTACACCTTC. This gives the protein CASRTGQGDGYTF.

V usage is TRBV3-1 (or the pseudogene TRBV3-2) and J usage is TRBJ2-6; 7 nucleotides line up with TRBD2. The length of the CDR3 is 18 residues. With 1 base clipped from V and 0 bases from J, the junction kept 6 bases outside the gene matches. The germline V gene encodes CDR1 LGHDT and CDR2 YNNKEL (reference sequence). The CDR3 DNA reads as TGTGCCAGCAGCCAAGGACTAGCACTCATCTCTGGGGCCAACGTCCTGACTTTC. Residues: CASSQGLALISGANVLTF.